This is a list of T cell receptor beta chains from one sample in a study of blood T cell repertoires in COVID-19. The table came from immunoSEQ multiplex PCR; TCRdb's copy has only in-frame clones and leaves some out. The sample records 250,000 to 300,000 clones, 70% to 90% being singletons. The sequenced sample consisted of peripheral blood. The source is a woman in her 70s with COVID-19, enrolled during active disease. Both conserved end residues are part of each CDR3. Each record gives: J gene, clone size, V gene, D gene, CDR3 length, CDR3 protein, CDR3 DNA. A D gene is named only where the DNA matches it firmly. Rows give clone size only sometimes, using once, few, many, or a class for an expanded clone.

j_call: TRBJ1-4; clone_size: .; v_call: TRBV24-1; d_call: TRBD1; cdr3_length: 15; cdr3_aa: CATSESTGAGEKLFF; cdr3_nt: TGTGCCACCAGTGAATCGACAGGGGCAGGTGAAAAACTGTTTTTT
j_call: TRBJ2-5; clone_size: .; v_call: TRBV10-3; d_call: TRBD2; cdr3_length: 15; cdr3_aa: CAIAGGPLGQETQYF; cdr3_nt: TGTGCCATTGCGGGGGGCCCCCTAGGGCAAGAGACCCAGTACTTC
j_call: TRBJ2-7; clone_size: .; v_call: TRBV12-3/TRBV12-4; d_call: TRBD1; cdr3_length: 12; cdr3_aa: CASQGEHHEQYF; cdr3_nt: TGTGCCAGCCAGGGGGAACACCACGAGCAGTACTTC
j_call: TRBJ2-7; clone_size: .; v_call: TRBV30; d_call: .; cdr3_length: 13; cdr3_aa: CAWSTPIRSEQYF; cdr3_nt: TGTGCCTGGAGTACACCCATACGGAGCGAGCAGTACTTC
j_call: TRBJ2-5; clone_size: .; v_call: TRBV19; d_call: TRBD1; cdr3_length: 14; cdr3_aa: CASSIDPSGGTQYF; cdr3_nt: TGTGCCAGTAGTATAGATCCGTCAGGGGGGACCCAGTACTTC
j_call: TRBJ1-4; clone_size: .; v_call: TRBV19; d_call: .; cdr3_length: 18; cdr3_aa: CASSSPRGAKSLNEKLFF; cdr3_nt: TGTGCCAGTAGTAGCCCCAGGGGCGCCAAAAGCCTTAATGAAAAACTGTTTTTT
j_call: TRBJ2-7; clone_size: .; v_call: TRBV5-4; d_call: .; cdr3_length: 14; cdr3_aa: CASSLTSSNYEQYF; cdr3_nt: TGTGCCAGCAGCTTGACTAGTTCTAACTACGAGCAGTACTTC
j_call: TRBJ1-2; clone_size: .; v_call: TRBV18; d_call: .; cdr3_length: 14; cdr3_aa: CASSPQGESYGYTF; cdr3_nt: TGTGCCAGCTCACCACAGGGGGAGAGCTATGGCTACACCTTC
j_call: TRBJ1-1; clone_size: .; v_call: TRBV9; d_call: .; cdr3_length: 13; cdr3_aa: CASSVGGSTEAFF; cdr3_nt: TGTGCCAGCAGCGTAGGCGGCAGCACTGAAGCTTTCTTT
j_call: TRBJ2-7; clone_size: few; v_call: TRBV28; d_call: .; cdr3_length: 12; cdr3_aa: CASSRPSYEQYF; cdr3_nt: TGTGCCAGCAGTCGTCCTTCCTACGAGCAGTACTTC
j_call: TRBJ2-1; clone_size: .; v_call: TRBV5-1; d_call: TRBD1; cdr3_length: 14; cdr3_aa: CASTSRTGGNEQFF; cdr3_nt: TGCGCCAGCACCTCAAGGACAGGAGGCAATGAGCAGTTCTTC
j_call: TRBJ1-6; clone_size: .; v_call: TRBV28; d_call: .; cdr3_length: 15; cdr3_aa: CASSYRVSYNSPLHF; cdr3_nt: TGTGCCAGCAGTTACAGGGTGTCCTATAATTCACCCCTCCACTTT
j_call: TRBJ1-1; clone_size: .; v_call: TRBV4-3; d_call: .; cdr3_length: 14; cdr3_aa: CASSLDGGYTEAFF; cdr3_nt: TGCGCCAGCAGCCTGGACGGGGGTTACACTGAAGCTTTCTTT
j_call: TRBJ1-4; clone_size: .; v_call: TRBV7-9; d_call: TRBD1; cdr3_length: 14; cdr3_aa: CASSGQQGNEKLFF; cdr3_nt: TGTGCCAGCAGCGGTCAACAGGGGAATGAAAAACTGTTTTTT
j_call: TRBJ2-1; clone_size: .; v_call: TRBV7-2; d_call: TRBD2; cdr3_length: 14; cdr3_aa: CASSTSGGGNEQFF; cdr3_nt: TGTGCCAGCAGCACCAGCGGGGGGGGTAATGAGCAGTTCTTC
j_call: TRBJ1-1; clone_size: .; v_call: TRBV7-3; d_call: TRBD1; cdr3_length: 15; cdr3_aa: CASSVTGAVNTEAFF; cdr3_nt: TGTGCCAGCAGCGTCACAGGGGCCGTGAACACTGAAGCTTTCTTT
j_call: TRBJ2-1; clone_size: .; v_call: TRBV9; d_call: TRBD2; cdr3_length: 19; cdr3_aa: CASSAGLAGPLQSYNEQFF; cdr3_nt: TGTGCCAGCAGCGCTGGGCTAGCGGGGCCCCTGCAATCCTACAATGAGCAGTTCTTC